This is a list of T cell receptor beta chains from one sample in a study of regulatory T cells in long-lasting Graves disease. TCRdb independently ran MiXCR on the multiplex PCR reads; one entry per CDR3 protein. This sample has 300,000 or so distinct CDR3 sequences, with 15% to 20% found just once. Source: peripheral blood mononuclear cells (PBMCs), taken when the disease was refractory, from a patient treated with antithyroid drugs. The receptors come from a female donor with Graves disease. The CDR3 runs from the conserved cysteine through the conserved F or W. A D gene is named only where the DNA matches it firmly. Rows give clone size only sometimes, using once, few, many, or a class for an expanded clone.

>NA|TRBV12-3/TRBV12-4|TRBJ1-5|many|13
CASSFTDNQPQHF
TGTGCCAGCAGTTTTACGGACAATCAGCCCCAGCATTTT
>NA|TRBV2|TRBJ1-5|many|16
CASRRTDGFSNQPQHF
TGTGCCAGCAGACGGACGGACGGTTTTAGCAATCAGCCCCAGCATTTT
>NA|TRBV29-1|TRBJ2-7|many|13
CSVDPEGSYEQYF
TGCAGCGTTGATCCCGAAGGGTCCTACGAGCAGTACTTC
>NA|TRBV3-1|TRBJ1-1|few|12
CASSPGTREAFF
TGTGCCAGCAGCCCCGGGACACGTGAAGCTTTCTTT
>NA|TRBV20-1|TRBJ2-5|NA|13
CSATGRPWETQYF
TGCAGTGCTACTGGACGGCCGTGGGAGACCCAGTACTTC
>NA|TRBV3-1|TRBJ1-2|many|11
CASSQEGGYTF
TGTGCCAGCAGCCAAGAGGGTGGCTACACCTTC
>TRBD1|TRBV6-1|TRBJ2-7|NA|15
CASSHPGQGSYEQYF
TGTGCCAGCAGCCACCCCGGACAGGGGAGCTACGAGCAGTACTTC
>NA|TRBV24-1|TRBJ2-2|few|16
CATSVRGAQTTGELFF
TGTGCCACCAGTGTCCGGGGGGCCCAGACCACCGGGGAGCTGTTTTTT
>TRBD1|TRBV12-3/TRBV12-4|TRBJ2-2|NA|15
CASSRDRYNTGELFF
TGTGCCAGCAGTCGGGACAGGTATAACACCGGGGAGCTGTTTTTT
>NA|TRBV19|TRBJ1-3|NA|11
CASRPGNTIYF
TGTGCCAGCCGACCGGGAAACACCATATATTTT
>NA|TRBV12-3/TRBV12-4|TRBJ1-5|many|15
CASSFQFTSNQPQHF
TGTGCCAGCAGTTTTCAGTTCACTAGCAATCAGCCCCAGCATTTT
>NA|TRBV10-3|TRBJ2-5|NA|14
CAISEGGRKETQYF
TGTGCCATCAGTGAGGGAGGGAGAAAAGAGACCCAGTACTTC
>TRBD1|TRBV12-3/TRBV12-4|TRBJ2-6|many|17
CASRDARQGAGANVLTF
TGTGCCAGCAGAGACGCTCGACAGGGGGCCGGGGCCAACGTCCTGACTTTC
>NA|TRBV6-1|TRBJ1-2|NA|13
CASREDRLRGYTF
TGTGCCAGCAGGGAGGACCGCCTAAGAGGCTACACCTTC
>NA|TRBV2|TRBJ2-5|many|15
CASSERGIRGETQYF
TGTGCCAGCAGTGAAAGGGGAATCAGGGGTGAGACCCAGTACTTC
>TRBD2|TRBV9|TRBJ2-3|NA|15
CASSISAGDTDTQYF
TGTGCCAGCAGCATTTCAGCGGGAGACACAGATACGCAGTATTTT
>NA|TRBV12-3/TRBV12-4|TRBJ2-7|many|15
CASSLAEGVRYEQYF
TGTGCCAGCAGTTTAGCGGAGGGGGTCCGTTACGAGCAGTACTTC
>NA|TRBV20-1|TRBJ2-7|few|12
CSAYRDPYEQYF
TGCAGTGCTTACAGGGACCCCTACGAGCAGTACTTC
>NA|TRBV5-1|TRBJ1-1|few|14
CASSSGKLNTEAFF
TGCGCCAGCAGTTCAGGGAAGTTGAACACTGAAGCTTTCTTT
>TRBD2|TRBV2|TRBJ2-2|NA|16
CASKTASGGNIGELFF
TGTGCCAGCAAGACCGCTAGCGGGGGAAACATCGGGGAGCTGTTTTTT
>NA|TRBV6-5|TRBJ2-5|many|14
CASSYGGGGETQYF
TGTGCCAGCAGTTACGGCGGGGGCGGTGAGACCCAGTACTTC
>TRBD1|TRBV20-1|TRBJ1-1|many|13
CSAAGTGIWVAFF
TGCAGTGCGGCCGGGACAGGGATCTGGGTAGCTTTCTTT
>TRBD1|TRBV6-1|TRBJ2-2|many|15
CASRTGAAGTGELFF
TGTGCCAGCAGGACAGGGGCCGCGGGGACCGGGGAGCTGTTTTTT
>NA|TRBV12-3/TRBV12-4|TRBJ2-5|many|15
CASSLGPGLEETQYF
TGTGCCAGCAGTTTAGGTCCGGGCCTCGAAGAGACCCAGTACTTC
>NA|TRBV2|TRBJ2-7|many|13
CASSDWGRYEQYF
TGTGCCAGCAGTGATTGGGGGAGGTACGAGCAGTACTTC
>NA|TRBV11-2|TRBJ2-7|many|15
CASSPGPENLYEQYF
TGTGCCAGCAGCCCCGGGCCGGAAAACCTCTACGAGCAGTACTTC
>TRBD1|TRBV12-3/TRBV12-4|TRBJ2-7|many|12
CASIGTGSEQYF
TGTGCCAGCATCGGGACAGGGAGCGAGCAGTACTTC
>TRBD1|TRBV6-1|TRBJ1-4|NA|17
CASSEIGPGTGTEKLFF
TGTGCCAGCAGTGAGATAGGCCCCGGGACAGGGACTGAAAAACTGTTTTTT
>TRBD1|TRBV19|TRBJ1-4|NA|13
CASSTTGSEKLFF
TGTGCCAGTAGTACGACAGGGAGTGAAAAACTGTTTTTT
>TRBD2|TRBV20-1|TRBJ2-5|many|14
CSARDLGRGETQYF
TGCAGTGCTAGAGACCTCGGGAGGGGAGAGACCCAGTACTTC
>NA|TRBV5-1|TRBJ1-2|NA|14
CASSWDFRGYGYTF
TGCGCCAGCAGCTGGGACTTTCGAGGCTATGGCTACACCTTC